The sequence of this TCR beta chain was determined in a study of blood T cell repertoires in COVID-19. Here immunoSEQ multiplex PCR was the method, and the copy in TCRdb shows in-frame clones only, minus some. The table records 250,000 or so clones, approximately 86% of them present only once. This CDR3 spans 12 amino acids. CDR1 MNHEY and CDR2 SVGAGI come from the germline V gene. Trimming stripped 5 bases from V and 7 bases from J, with 8 bases between. The chain joins TRBV6-5 to TRBJ2-2; maybe TRBD2 (5 bases). Sequenced sample: PBMCs or T cells enriched from blood (not recorded which). This TCR was recovered from a young woman who had recovered from COVID-19. The CDR3 spells CASSPRDGELFF. CDR3 DNA sequence: TGTGCCAGCAGTCCCCGGGACGGGGAGCTGTTTTTT.